This TCR beta chain is from a study of beta chain features in type 1 diabetes. V shed 7 bases and J shed 1 base, with 18 bases lying between them. CDR3 size: 15 residues. CDR1 and CDR2 (germline): GTSNPN, SVGIG (reference sequence). A sort by CD45RO/CCR7/CD25/CD127/CD95/CD27 yielded CD4+ naive, central memory, regulatory and stem cell-like memory cells. Sequencing targeted expressed TCRB transcripts, as all isolated RNA had been reverse transcribed. Data came from immunoSEQ multiplex PCR; TCRdb stores just in-frame clones and leaves some out. The data contain more than 300,000 clones, approximately 16% of them singletons.

The sequenced sample was naive CD4+ T cells from blood. This TCR was sampled from a woman younger than 30 in good health. The chain uses TRBV30 and TRBJ2-3, with D possibly being TRBD2 (5 bases). The CDR3 here is CASTQASRRTDTQYF. For the CDR3, the DNA is TGTGCCTCCACCCAAGCTAGCCGCCGCACAGATACGCAGTATTTT. Looking up the rest from reference TRBV30 and TRBJ2-3 gives the full variable domain: SQTIHQWPATLVQPVGSPLSLECTVEGTSNPNLYWYRQAAGRGLQLLFYSVGIGQISSEVPQNLSASRPQDRQFILSSKKLLLSDSGFYLCASTQASRRTDTQYFGPGTRLTVL.